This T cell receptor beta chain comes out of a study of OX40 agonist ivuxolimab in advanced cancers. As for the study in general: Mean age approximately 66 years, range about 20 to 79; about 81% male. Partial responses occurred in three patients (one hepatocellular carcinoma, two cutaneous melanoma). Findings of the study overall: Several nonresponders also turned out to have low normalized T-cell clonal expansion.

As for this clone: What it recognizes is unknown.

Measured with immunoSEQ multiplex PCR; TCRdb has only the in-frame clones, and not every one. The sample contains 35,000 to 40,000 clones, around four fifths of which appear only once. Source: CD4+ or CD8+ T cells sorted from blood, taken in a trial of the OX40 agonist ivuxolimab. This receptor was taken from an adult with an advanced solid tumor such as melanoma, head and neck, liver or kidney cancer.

CDR3 in amino acids: CASSEEAGYYNEQFF. CDR3 nucleotide sequence: TGTGCCAGCAGTGAAGAGGCGGGATACTACAATGAGCAGTTCTTC. The chain joins TRBV6-1 to TRBJ2-1; tentatively, D is TRBD2 (6 bases). V lost 1 base, J lost 3 bases, and 10 bases lay in between. The length of the CDR3 is 15 residues. The germline gives CDR1 MNHNS, CDR2 SASEGT.